The 3 T cell receptor beta chains reported below all come from one sample, sequenced in a study of breast tumors, draining lymph nodes, adjacent tissues. TCRdb re-analysed the multiplex PCR reads in MiXCR, keeping a single row per CDR3 protein. Among 24,000 or so distinct CDR3 sequences listed, roughly 20% were seen once. Source material: breast tumor tissue. These receptors all stem from a female donor with breast cancer. Some clones in this sample may be carry-over from other donors' samples.

This clonotype was detected many times. The chain employs TRBV7-2 and TRBJ2-7; D may be TRBD1 (6 bases). The CDR3 extends over 14 amino acids. In germline, CDR1 is SGHTA, CDR2 FQGNSA. V lost 4 bases and J 2 bases, leaving 12 bases between the germline ends. The CDR3 spells CASSSTTGPYEQYF. The CDR3 bases are TGTGCCAGCAGCTCGACGACAGGACCCTACGAGCAGTACTTC.

Concerning this clonotype itself: A read error may explain this, as a much larger clone is one base away. The V call is TRBV27, the J call TRBJ1-5; no reliable D call. From germline, CDR1 is MNHEY and CDR2 SMNVEV (reference sequence). This CDR3 region has 15 residues. V lost 2 bases and J lost 6, with 14 bases in between. The CDR3 loop is CASSLPSVGSQPQHF. The CDR3 DNA follows: TGTGCCAGCAGTTTACCCTCAGTTGGTTCTCAGCCCCAGCATTTT.

This clonotype has ten or more counts. This rearrangement joins TRBV4-1 to TRBJ1-2, with TRBD1 as a possible D gene (6 bases). This CDR3 is 18 amino acids long. The germline CDR1 and CDR2 sequences are MGHRA and YSYEKL. The V end lost 4 bases, the J end lost 4 bases, and 25 bases lay between the germline ends. CDR3 residues: CASSPRTRRLFRGYGYTF. The CDR3, as DNA: TGCGCCAGCAGCCCCCGCACCAGAAGACTCTTCAGGGGCTATGGCTACACCTTC.